This T cell receptor beta chain was identified in a study of human T cells and chemical hapten exposure. Across the whole study: The patch tests put 0.01% DPC on the skin of the upper back and were read 6 days later. Whole-study results and caveats: TCRs above 1 in 1000 frequency stayed constant with DPC sensitization.

Time point noted: pre-sensitization, week 0. This sample's treatment: therapeutic diphenylcyclopropenone sensitization with weekly scalp DPC. Remarks on this clonotype: What it binds is not known.

Original data processing: There were a median of approximately 88,000 TCRs per sample, with a range from roughly 23,224 to 750,000. MiXCR, applied by TCRdb to the RACE reads, yields one record per CDR3 protein. These V and J calls are TCRdb output, not the study's own analysis. The sample shows 270,000 or so distinct CDR3 sequences, 7.7% of them seen only once. Germline CDR1 LGHNA, CDR2 YNFKEQ. The germline V and J ends were trimmed by 0 bases and 9 bases, with 15 bases remaining between them. The CDR3 has 15 residues. The chain is built from TRBV4-2 and TRBJ2-4; D may be TRBD2 (5 bases). This specimen consisted of whole blood, obtained in connection with sensitization to the hapten diphenylcyclopropenone (DPC). This TCR was recovered from a man aged 18-30 years with alopecia areata. Some clones in this sample may be carry-over from other donors' samples. The CDR3 DNA follows: TGTGCCAGCAGCCAAGAACCAGGAGGACGAGCCATTCAGTACTTC. Protein product: CASSQEPGGRAIQYF.